One sample yielded the 8 T cell receptor beta chains listed below, sequenced in a study of T cells after yellow fever vaccination. TCRdb recomputed calls from the 5' RACE reads with MiXCR, one row per CDR3 protein. The repertoire includes some 340,000 distinct CDR3 sequences, approximately 4% of them detected once, and 20% to 25% sits in the top ten. Sequenced material: PBMCs, taken 5 days after the yellow fever booster vaccination. The receptors originated from a man aged 18 to 29 who received the YFV17D yellow fever vaccine.

V and J are TRBV7-3 and TRBJ2-2; D may be TRBD1 or TRBD2 (5 bases each). The V and J ends lost 5 bases and 6 bases respectively, with 19 bases between them. Looked up from germline, CDR1 is SGHTA and CDR2 is FQGTGA. This CDR3 has 16 residues. The CDR3 DNA follows: TGTGCCAGCAGCCCGGGATCAGGGTCTGGGGCCGGGGAGCTGTTTTTT. It codes for CASSPGSGSGAGELFF.

This clonotype was recorded many times. This rearrangement joins TRBV5-1 to TRBJ2-6, with TRBD2 matching 11 bases. Looked up from germline, CDR1 is SGHRS and CDR2 is YFSETQ. This CDR3 has 18 residues. V was clipped by 4 bases and J by 4 bases; unmatched bases: 10. Written as DNA, the CDR3 is TGCGCCAGCAGCCCTAATAGCGGGGGGGCGTCCGGGGCCAACGTCCTGACTTTC. It specifies CASSPNSGGASGANVLTF.

This clonotype has a count of ten or more. The chain carries TRBV19 and TRBJ2-1; unclear D gene. The CDR3 consists of 16 residues. Germline V gene data show CDR1 as LNHDA and CDR2 as SQIVND (reference sequence). Trimming stripped 3 bases from V and 0 bases from J, with 12 bases between. The CDR3 bases are TGTGCCAGTAGTATTTTCCAGGTCGGCTCCTACAATGAGCAGTTCTTC. It translates to CASSIFQVGSYNEQFF. Based on the CDR3 plus reference TRBV19 and TRBJ2-1, the full variable domain is DGGITQSPKYLFRKEGQNVTLSCEQNLNHDAMYWYRQDPGQGLRLIYYSQIVNDFQKGDIAEGYSVSREKKESFPLTVTSAQKNPTAFYLCASSIFQVGSYNEQFFGPGTRLTVL.

The J gene is TRBJ2-5, the V gene TRBV7-2, with 7 bases lining up with TRBD2. The length of the CDR3 is 17 residues. The germline gives CDR1 SGHTA, CDR2 FQGNSA. After removal of 1 base from V and 2 bases from J, the junction contained 10 bases not matched to a gene. CDR3 in amino acids: CASSLVRAGVTQETQYF. The CDR3 DNA follows: TGTGCCAGCAGCTTAGTCAGGGCGGGGGTGACTCAAGAGACCCAGTACTTC.

In this sample, this clonotype turned up a few times. The rearrangement joins TRBV20-1 to TRBJ1-2; D perhaps matches TRBD1 (6 bases). Germline V gene sequence: CDR1 DFQATT, CDR2 SNEGSKA (reference sequence). Trimming stripped 7 bases from V and 6 bases from J, with 12 bases between. This CDR3 has 11 residues. The CDR3 coding sequence is TGCAGTGTAGGGGGGGGAAATGGCTACACCTTC. The encoded protein is CSVGGGNGYTF.

V is TRBV24-1 and J is TRBJ2-5; D unclear. V was trimmed by 4 bases and J by 2 bases, leaving 10 bases between them. This CDR3 is 14 amino acids long. The germline V gene encodes CDR1 KGHDR and CDR2 SFDVKD. CDR3 amino acids: CATSDGQQQETQYF. In DNA form, the CDR3 reads TGTGCCACCAGTGACGGGCAGCAGCAAGAGACCCAGTACTTC.

In regard to this clonotype: Given a much more abundant clone one base away, this may be a read error. V is TRBV9 and J is TRBJ1-2; 8 nucleotides match TRBD1. Germline CDR1 is SGDLS and CDR2 is YYNGEE. The CDR3 runs to 15 residues. Trimming at V came to 3 bases and at J to 8 bases, leaving 12 bases not matched to a gene. The CDR3 DNA is TGTGCCAGCAGCGCAGGGGGCCCTACATCTATGGGCTACACCTTC. Amino acids: CASSAGGPTSMGYTF.

This clonotype has more than one count but fewer than ten. This chain connects TRBV12-3 or TRBV12-4 to TRBJ2-1; D not certain. The CDR3 extends over 15 amino acids. V gave up 3 bases and J gave up 0 bases, with 9 bases separating them. CDR3 in amino acids: CASSFRRSSYNEQFF. In DNA form, the CDR3 reads TGTGCCAGCAGTTTTAGGCGAAGCTCCTACAATGAGCAGTTCTTC.